Following are 7 T cell receptor beta chains from one sample sequenced in a study of blood T cell repertoires in COVID-19. Sequenced by immunoSEQ multiplex PCR; TCRdb stores in-frame clones only, minus some. Of 250,000 or so clones listed, around nine tenths are singletons. The specimen was PBMCs or T cells enriched from blood (not recorded which). These receptors originate from a woman between 18 and 29 years old who had recovered from COVID-19.

The J gene is TRBJ1-1, the V gene TRBV3-1 (or the pseudogene TRBV3-2); possibly TRBD1 for D (6 bases). CDR1 and CDR2 (germline): LGHDT, YNNKEL (reference sequence). The V end lost 0 bases, the J end lost 4 bases, and 15 bases lay between the germline ends. This CDR3 contains 16 residues. The CDR3 region has the DNA TGTGCCAGCAGCCAAGATTTCGGGTTGGGGGCCACTGAAGCTTTCTTT. Translation: CASSQDFGLGATEAFF.

This chain connects TRBV7-2 to TRBJ2-2, with TRBD1 identical over 7 bases. V lost 1 base, J lost 4 bases, and 3 bases stayed unmatched. Germline V gene sequence: CDR1 SGHTA, CDR2 FQGNSA. CDR3 length: 15 amino acids. CDR3: CASSLEGQSTGELFF. DNA of the CDR3: TGTGCCAGCAGCTTAGAGGGACAGAGCACCGGGGAGCTGTTTTTT. The variable domain in full, with the rest retrieved from reference TRBV7-2 and TRBJ2-2, is GAGVSQSPSNKVTEKGKDVELRCDPISGHTALYWYRQSLGQGLEFLIYFQGNSAPDKSGLPSDRFSAERTGGSVSTLTIQRTQQEDSAVYLCASSLEGQSTGELFFGEGSRLTVL.

This chain connects TRBV7-9 to TRBJ1-1; TRBD1 matches 7 bases. Per the germline V gene, CDR1 is SEHNR and CDR2 is FQNEAQ (reference sequence). The CDR3 is made up of 16 amino acids. V trimming: 11 bases; J trimming: 6 bases; junction bases outside the gene matches: 21. CDR3 in DNA: TGTGCCTTTGGCACAGGGGAACTACAGATGGGGGCTGAAGCTTTCTTT. Protein: CAFGTGELQMGAEAFF.

The chain uses TRBV7-9 and TRBJ2-5, with TRBD1 matching 9 bases. This CDR3 region has 15 residues. CDR1 SEHNR and CDR2 FQNEAQ come from the germline V gene (reference sequence). V was pared by 4 bases and J by 3 bases, with 6 bases of the junction left unmatched. In DNA, the CDR3 is TGTGCCAGCAGCTGGATCAGACAGGGGGAAGAGACCCAGTACTTC. Translated, it gives CASSWIRQGEETQYF.

CDR3 region: CASSVGNGRADTQYF. The DNA for the CDR3 is TGTGCCAGCAGCGTAGGGAACGGGAGGGCAGATACGCAGTATTTT. The V and J genes are TRBV9 and TRBJ2-3, with 8 bases matching TRBD2. The trim removed 0 bases at V and 4 bases at J, leaving 4 bases unmatched. The CDR3 sequence is 15 residues long. From germline, CDR1 is SGDLS and CDR2 YYNGEE.

This clone was seen a single time. V usage is TRBV18 and J usage is TRBJ2-7; TRBD2 aligns across 12 bases. This CDR3 contains 14 residues. After removal of 4 bases from V and 4 bases from J, the junction contained 2 bases not matched to a gene. CDR1 is KGHSH, CDR2 LQKENI, per germline. The CDR3 is CASSRTSGTYEQYF. The DNA for the CDR3 is TGTGCCAGCTCACGGACTAGCGGGACTTACGAGCAGTACTTC.

This chain connects TRBV19 to TRBJ2-5; TRBD2 matches 11 bases. The V gene end was trimmed by 3 bases and the J gene end by 2 bases; junction bases not matched to a gene: 5. There are 16 residues in the CDR3. Looked up from germline, CDR1 is LNHDA and CDR2 is SQIVND (reference sequence). CDR3 sequence: CASSMGLAASQETQYF. CDR3 coding DNA: TGTGCCAGTAGTATGGGACTAGCGGCCTCTCAAGAGACCCAGTACTTC.